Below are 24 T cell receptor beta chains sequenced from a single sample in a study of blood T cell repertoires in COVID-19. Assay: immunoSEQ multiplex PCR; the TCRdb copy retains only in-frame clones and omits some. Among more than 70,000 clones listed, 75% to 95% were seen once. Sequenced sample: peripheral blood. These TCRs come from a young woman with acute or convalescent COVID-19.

CDR3 in amino acids: CASSVVAGGELFF. CDR3 in DNA: TGTGCCAGCAGCGTAGTAGCGGGCGGGGAGCTGTTTTTT. The chain is built from TRBV9 and TRBJ2-2; TRBD2 matches 7 bases. The ends lost 0 bases at V and 7 bases at J; junction bases unmatched: 0. The CDR3 is 13 amino acids. The germline gives CDR1 SGDLS, CDR2 YYNGEE.

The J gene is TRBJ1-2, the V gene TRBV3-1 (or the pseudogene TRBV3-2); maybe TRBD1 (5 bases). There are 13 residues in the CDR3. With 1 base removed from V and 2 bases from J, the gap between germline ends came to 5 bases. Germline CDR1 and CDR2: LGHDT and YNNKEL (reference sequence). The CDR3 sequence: CASSQGQNYGYTF. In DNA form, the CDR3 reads TGTGCCAGCAGCCAAGGACAGAACTATGGCTACACCTTC.

CDR3 protein: CASSQDGGSSGNTIYF. Written as DNA, the CDR3 is TGCGCCAGCAGCCAAGATGGGGGGTCTTCTGGAAACACCATATATTTT. The chain carries TRBV4-3 and TRBJ1-3; perhaps TRBD1 as D (5 bases). The CDR3 runs to 16 residues. The V end was cut by 0 bases, the J end by 1 base, with 10 bases between. The V gene's germline CDR1 is LGHNA and CDR2 YSLEER.

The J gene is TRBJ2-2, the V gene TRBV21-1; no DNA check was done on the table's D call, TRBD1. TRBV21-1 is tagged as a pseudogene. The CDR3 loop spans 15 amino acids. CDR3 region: CASSKKTANTGELFF. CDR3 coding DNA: TGTGCCAGCAGCAAAAAGACAGCGAACACCGGGGAGCTGTTTTTT.

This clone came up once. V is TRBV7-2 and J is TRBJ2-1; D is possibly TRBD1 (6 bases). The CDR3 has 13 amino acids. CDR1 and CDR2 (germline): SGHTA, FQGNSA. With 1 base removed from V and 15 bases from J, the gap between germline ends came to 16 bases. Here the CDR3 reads CASSLGARGPRFF. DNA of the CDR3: TGTGCCAGCAGCTTAGGGGCCAGGGGCCCCCGGTTCTTC.

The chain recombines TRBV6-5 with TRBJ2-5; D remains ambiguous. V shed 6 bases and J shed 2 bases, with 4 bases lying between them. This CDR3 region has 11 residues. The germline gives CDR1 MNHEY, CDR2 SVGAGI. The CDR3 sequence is CASSMQETQYF. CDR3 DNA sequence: TGTGCCAGCAGCATGCAAGAGACCCAGTACTTC.

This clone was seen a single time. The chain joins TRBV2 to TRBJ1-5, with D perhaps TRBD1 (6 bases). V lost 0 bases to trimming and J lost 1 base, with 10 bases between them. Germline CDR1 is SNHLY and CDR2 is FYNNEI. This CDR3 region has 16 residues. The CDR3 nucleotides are TGTGCCAGCAGTGAAGCACACAGGGCGAGCAATCAGCCCCAGCATTTT. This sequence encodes CASSEAHRASNQPQHF.

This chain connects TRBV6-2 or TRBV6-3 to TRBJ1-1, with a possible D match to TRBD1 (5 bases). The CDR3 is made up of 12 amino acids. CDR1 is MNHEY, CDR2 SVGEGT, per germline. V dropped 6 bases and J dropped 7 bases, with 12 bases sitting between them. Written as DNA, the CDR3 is TGTGCCAGCAGCCAGCAAGGGGATGAAGCTTTCTTT. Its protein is CASSQQGDEAFF.

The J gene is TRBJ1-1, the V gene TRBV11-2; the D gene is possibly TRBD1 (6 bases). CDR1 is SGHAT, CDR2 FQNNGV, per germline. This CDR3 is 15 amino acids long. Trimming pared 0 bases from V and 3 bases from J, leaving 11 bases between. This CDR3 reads CASSLEGGGYTEAFF. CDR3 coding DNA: TGTGCCAGCAGCTTAGAAGGGGGAGGGTACACTGAAGCTTTCTTT.

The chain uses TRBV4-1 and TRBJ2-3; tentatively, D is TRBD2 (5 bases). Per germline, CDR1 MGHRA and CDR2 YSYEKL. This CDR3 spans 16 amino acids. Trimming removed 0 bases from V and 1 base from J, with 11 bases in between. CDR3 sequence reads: CASSQEGSGRTDTQYF. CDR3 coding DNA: TGCGCCAGCAGCCAAGAAGGGAGCGGCCGCACAGATACGCAGTATTTT.

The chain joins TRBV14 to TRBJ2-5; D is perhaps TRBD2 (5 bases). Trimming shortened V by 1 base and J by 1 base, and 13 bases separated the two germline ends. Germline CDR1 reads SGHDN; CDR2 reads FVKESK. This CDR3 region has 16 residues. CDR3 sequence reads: CASSQGRRWGQETQYF. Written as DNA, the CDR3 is TGTGCCAGCAGCCAAGGCCGGAGGTGGGGCCAAGAGACCCAGTACTTC. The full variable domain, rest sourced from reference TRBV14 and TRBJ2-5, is EAGVTQFPSHSVIEKGQTVTLRCDPISGHDNLYWYRRVMGKEIKFLLHFVKESKQDESGMPNNRFLAERTGGTYSTLKVQPAELEDSGVYFCASSQGRRWGQETQYFGPGTRLLVL.

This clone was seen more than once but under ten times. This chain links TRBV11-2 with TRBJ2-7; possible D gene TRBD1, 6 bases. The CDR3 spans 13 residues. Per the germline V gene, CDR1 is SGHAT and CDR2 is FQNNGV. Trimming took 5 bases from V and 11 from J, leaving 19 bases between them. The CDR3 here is CASSRGPSSGEYF. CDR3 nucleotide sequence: TGTGCCAGCAGCAGAGGGCCTTCCTCAGGGGAGTACTTC.

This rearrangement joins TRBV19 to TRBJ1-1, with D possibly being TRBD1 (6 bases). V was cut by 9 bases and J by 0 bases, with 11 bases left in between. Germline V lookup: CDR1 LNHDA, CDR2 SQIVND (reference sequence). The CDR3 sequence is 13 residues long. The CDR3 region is CASRGDVNTEAFF. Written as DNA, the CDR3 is TGTGCCAGCAGGGGAGATGTGAACACTGAAGCTTTCTTT.

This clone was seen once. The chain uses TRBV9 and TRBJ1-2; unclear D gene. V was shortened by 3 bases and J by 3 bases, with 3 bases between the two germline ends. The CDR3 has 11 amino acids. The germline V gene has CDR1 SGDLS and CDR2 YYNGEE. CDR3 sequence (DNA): TGTGCCAGCAGCGCATACTATGGCTACACCTTC. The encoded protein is CASSAYYGYTF.

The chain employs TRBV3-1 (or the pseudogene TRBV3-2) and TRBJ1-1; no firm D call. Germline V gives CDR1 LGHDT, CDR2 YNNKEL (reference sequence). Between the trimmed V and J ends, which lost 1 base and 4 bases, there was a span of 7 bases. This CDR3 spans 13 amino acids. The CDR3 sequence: CASSQAGGTEAFF. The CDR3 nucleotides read TGTGCCAGCAGCCAAGCAGGAGGCACTGAAGCTTTCTTT.

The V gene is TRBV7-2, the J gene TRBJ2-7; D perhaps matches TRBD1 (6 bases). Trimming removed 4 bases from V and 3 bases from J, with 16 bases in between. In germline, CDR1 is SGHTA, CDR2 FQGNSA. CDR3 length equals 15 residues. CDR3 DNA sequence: TGTGCCAGCAGCTCACAGGGATCAAGTGTCTACGAGCAGTACTTC. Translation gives CASSSQGSSVYEQYF.

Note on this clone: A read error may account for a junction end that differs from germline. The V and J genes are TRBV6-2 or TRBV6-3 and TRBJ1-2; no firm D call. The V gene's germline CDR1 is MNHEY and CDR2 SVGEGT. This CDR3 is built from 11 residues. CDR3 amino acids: CASSYRLRTFF. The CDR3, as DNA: TGTGCCAGCAGTTACCGACTTAGGACTTTCTTC.

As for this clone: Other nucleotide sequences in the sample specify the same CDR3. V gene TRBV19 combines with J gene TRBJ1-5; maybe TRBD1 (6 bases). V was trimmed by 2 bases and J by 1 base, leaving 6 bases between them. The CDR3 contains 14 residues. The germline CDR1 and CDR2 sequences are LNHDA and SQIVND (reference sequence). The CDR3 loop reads CASSIRGSNQPQHF. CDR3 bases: TGTGCCAGTAGTATAAGGGGGAGCAATCAGCCCCAGCATTTT.

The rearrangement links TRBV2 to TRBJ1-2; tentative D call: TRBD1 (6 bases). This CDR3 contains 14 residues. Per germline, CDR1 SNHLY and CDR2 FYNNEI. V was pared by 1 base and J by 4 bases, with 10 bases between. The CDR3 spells CASSEGGGIYGYTF. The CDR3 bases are TGTGCCAGCAGTGAAGGAGGGGGTATCTATGGCTACACCTTC.

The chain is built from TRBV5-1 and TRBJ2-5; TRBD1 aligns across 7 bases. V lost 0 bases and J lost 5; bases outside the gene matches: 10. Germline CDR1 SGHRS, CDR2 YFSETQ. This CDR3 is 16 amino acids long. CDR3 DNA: TGCGCCAGCAGCTTGGTAGGGACAGACCGGGCCGAGACCCAGTACTTC. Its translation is CASSLVGTDRAETQYF. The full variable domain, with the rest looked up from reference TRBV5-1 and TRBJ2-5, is KAGVTQTPRYLIKTRGQQVTLSCSPISGHRSVSWYQQTPGQGLQFLFEYFSETQRNKGNFPGRFSGRQFSNSRSEMNVSTLELGDSALYLCASSLVGTDRAETQYFGPGTRLLVL.

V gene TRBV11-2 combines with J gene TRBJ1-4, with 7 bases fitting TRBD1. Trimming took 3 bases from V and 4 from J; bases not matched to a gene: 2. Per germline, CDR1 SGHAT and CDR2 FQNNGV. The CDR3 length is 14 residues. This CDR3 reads CASSLGQINEKLFF. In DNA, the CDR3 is TGTGCCAGCAGCTTGGGACAGATTAATGAAAAACTGTTTTTT.

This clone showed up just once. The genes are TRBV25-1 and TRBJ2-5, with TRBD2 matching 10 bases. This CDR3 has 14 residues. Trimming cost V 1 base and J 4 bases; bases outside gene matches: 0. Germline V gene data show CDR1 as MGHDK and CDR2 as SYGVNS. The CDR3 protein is CASSESSGGETQYF. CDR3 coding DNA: TGTGCCAGCAGTGAATCTAGCGGGGGAGAGACCCAGTACTTC. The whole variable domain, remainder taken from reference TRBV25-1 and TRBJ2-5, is EADIYQTPRYLVIGTGKKITLECSQTMGHDKMYWYQQDPGMELHLIHYSYGVNSTEKGDLSSESTVSRIRTEHFPLTLESARPSHTSQYLCASSESSGGETQYFGPGTRLLVL.

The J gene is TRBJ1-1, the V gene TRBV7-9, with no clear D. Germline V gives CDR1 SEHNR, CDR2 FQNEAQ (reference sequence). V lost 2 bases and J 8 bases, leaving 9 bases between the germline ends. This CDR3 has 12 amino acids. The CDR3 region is CASSLSYGEAFF. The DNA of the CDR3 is TGTGCCAGCAGCTTATCGTACGGGGAAGCTTTCTTT. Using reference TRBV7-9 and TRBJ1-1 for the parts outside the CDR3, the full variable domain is DTGVSQNPRHKITKRGQNVTFRCDPISEHNRLYWYRQTLGQGPEFLTYFQNEAQLEKSRLLSDRFSAERPKGSFSTLEIQRTEQGDSAMYLCASSLSYGEAFFGQGTRLTVV.

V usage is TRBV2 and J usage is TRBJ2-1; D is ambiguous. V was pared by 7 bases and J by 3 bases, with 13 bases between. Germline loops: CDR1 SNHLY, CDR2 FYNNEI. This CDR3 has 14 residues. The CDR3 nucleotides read TGTGCCAGCAAGAGGAGCCAGATCTACAATGAGCAGTTCTTC. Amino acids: CASKRSQIYNEQFF.